This is a list of T cell receptor beta chains from one sample in a study of neurological immune-mediated disorders. MiXCR was run by TCRdb on the 5' RACE reads, yielding one entry per CDR3 protein. The sample holds approximately 80,000 distinct CDR3 sequences, about 4% seen once. Sequencing input: PBMCs. The origin of the receptors is a woman aged 55-69 years with multiple sclerosis. CDR3s include the opening cysteine and the closing phenylalanine or tryptophan. The order of the fields is D gene, J gene, clone size, V gene, CDR3 protein, CDR3 DNA. A D gene is named only where the DNA matches it firmly. Clone size is given as how often the clone was seen (once, few, many) or a class if it is expanded.

D gene: TRBD1
J gene: TRBJ2-2
clone size: many
V gene: TRBV5-1
CDR3 protein: CASSWDRENTGELFF
CDR3 DNA: TGCGCCAGCAGCTGGGACAGGGAGAACACCGGGGAGCTGTTTTTT

D gene: TRBD1
J gene: TRBJ1-1
clone size: many
V gene: TRBV2
CDR3 protein: CASSEATGWAEAFF
CDR3 DNA: TGTGCCAGCAGTGAAGCGACAGGGTGGGCTGAAGCTTTCTTT

D gene: .
J gene: TRBJ2-3
clone size: medium-sized
V gene: TRBV20-1
CDR3 protein: CTATGQSTDTQYF
CDR3 DNA: TGCACCGCTACGGGTCAGAGCACAGATACGCAGTATTTT

D gene: .
J gene: TRBJ2-5
clone size: many
V gene: TRBV20-1
CDR3 protein: CSARGRETARVTQYF
CDR3 DNA: TGCAGTGCTAGAGGCCGGGAGACAGCCAGGGTGACCCAGTACTTC

D gene: TRBD1
J gene: TRBJ1-2
clone size: many
V gene: TRBV29-1
CDR3 protein: CSARDRSYGYTF
CDR3 DNA: TGCAGCGCGAGGGACAGAAGCTATGGCTACACCTTC

D gene: .
J gene: TRBJ2-2
clone size: many
V gene: TRBV29-1
CDR3 protein: CSVAQRTTGELFF
CDR3 DNA: TGCAGCGTGGCCCAGCGGACCACCGGGGAGCTGTTTTTT

D gene: .
J gene: TRBJ1-1
clone size: many
V gene: TRBV10-3
CDR3 protein: CAISATSPGNTEAFF
CDR3 DNA: TGTGCCATCAGTGCCACCTCCCCGGGAAACACTGAAGCTTTCTTT

D gene: TRBD1
J gene: TRBJ1-1
clone size: many
V gene: TRBV5-1
CDR3 protein: CASSWGQGMTEAFF
CDR3 DNA: TGCGCCAGCAGCTGGGGACAGGGGATGACTGAAGCTTTCTTT

D gene: .
J gene: TRBJ2-7
clone size: many
V gene: TRBV20-1
CDR3 protein: CSAPPGYSYEQYF
CDR3 DNA: TGCAGTGCTCCCCCGGGGTACTCCTACGAGCAGTACTTC

D gene: .
J gene: TRBJ1-2
clone size: many
V gene: TRBV13
CDR3 protein: CASSLDSGRRGYGYTF
CDR3 DNA: TGTGCCAGCAGCTTGGACTCCGGGAGAAGAGGCTATGGCTACACCTTC

D gene: .
J gene: TRBJ1-1
clone size: many
V gene: TRBV11-2
CDR3 protein: CASSFTPLSPKTEAFF
CDR3 DNA: TGTGCCAGCAGCTTTACCCCACTGAGCCCGAAGACTGAAGCTTTCTTT

D gene: .
J gene: TRBJ2-2
clone size: many
V gene: TRBV6-6
CDR3 protein: CASSYTLTGTSGELFF
CDR3 DNA: TGTGCCAGCAGTTACACGCTAACAGGGACCTCCGGGGAGCTGTTTTTT

D gene: .
J gene: TRBJ2-1
clone size: many
V gene: TRBV20-1
CDR3 protein: CSASNRLFRNEQFF
CDR3 DNA: TGCAGTGCTAGTAACAGGCTGTTTAGAAATGAGCAGTTCTTC

D gene: .
J gene: TRBJ2-5
clone size: many
V gene: TRBV6-6
CDR3 protein: CASSYPGGNQETQYF
CDR3 DNA: TGTGCCAGCAGTTACCCCGGGGGAAACCAAGAGACCCAGTACTTC

D gene: TRBD1
J gene: TRBJ1-1
clone size: many
V gene: TRBV7-8
CDR3 protein: CASSLGQGAEAFF
CDR3 DNA: TGTGCCAGCAGCTTAGGACAGGGGGCTGAAGCTTTCTTT